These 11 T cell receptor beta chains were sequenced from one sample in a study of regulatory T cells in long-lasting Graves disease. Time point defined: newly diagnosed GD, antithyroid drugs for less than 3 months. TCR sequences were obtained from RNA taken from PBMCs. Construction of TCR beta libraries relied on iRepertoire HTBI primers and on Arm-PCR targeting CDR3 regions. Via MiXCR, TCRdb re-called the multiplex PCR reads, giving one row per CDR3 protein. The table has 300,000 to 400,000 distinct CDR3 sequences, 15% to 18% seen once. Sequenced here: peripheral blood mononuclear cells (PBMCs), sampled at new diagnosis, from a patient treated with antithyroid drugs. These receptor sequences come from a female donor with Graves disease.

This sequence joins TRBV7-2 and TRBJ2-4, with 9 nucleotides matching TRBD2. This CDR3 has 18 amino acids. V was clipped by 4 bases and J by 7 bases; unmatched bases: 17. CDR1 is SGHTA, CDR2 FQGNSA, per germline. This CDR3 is CASSSVPMSAGGWNIQYF. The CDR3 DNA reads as TGTGCCAGCAGCTCAGTCCCGATGTCGGCGGGAGGGTGGAACATTCAGTACTTC.

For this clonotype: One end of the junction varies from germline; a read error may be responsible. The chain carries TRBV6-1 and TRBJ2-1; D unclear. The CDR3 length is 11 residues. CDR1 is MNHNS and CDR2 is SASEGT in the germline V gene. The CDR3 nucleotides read TGTGCCAGCAGCCGGCGGAATGGGCAGTTCTTC. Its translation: CASSRRNGQFF.

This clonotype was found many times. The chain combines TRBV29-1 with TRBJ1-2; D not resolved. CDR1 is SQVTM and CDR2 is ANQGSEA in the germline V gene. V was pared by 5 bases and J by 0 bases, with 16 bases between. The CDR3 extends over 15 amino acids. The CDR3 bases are TGCAGCGTTCTATCGCAGATTGCGGCTAACTATGGCTACACCTTC. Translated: CSVLSQIAANYGYTF.

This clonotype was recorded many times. As DNA, the CDR3 is TGTGCCAGCAGCTTTTTTAGCCCCAACACTGAAGCTTTCTTT. Protein sequence: CASSFFSPNTEAFF. The chain links TRBV7-2 to TRBJ1-1; no firm D call. V dropped 3 bases and J dropped 2 bases, with 10 bases sitting between them. This CDR3 comprises 14 residues. The germline V gene has CDR1 SGHTA and CDR2 FQGNSA.

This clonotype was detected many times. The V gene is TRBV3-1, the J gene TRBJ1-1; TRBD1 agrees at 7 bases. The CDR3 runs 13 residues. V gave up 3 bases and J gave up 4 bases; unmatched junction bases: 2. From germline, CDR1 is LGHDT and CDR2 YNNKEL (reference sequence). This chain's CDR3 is CASSHGQATEAFF. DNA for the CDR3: TGTGCCAGCAGCCACGGACAGGCCACTGAAGCTTTCTTT.

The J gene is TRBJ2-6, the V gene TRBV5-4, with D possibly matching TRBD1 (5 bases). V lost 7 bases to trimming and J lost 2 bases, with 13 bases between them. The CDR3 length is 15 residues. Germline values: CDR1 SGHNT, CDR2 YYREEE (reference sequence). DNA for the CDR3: TGTGCCAGCGGTCAGGGAACCCCTGGGGCCAACGTCCTGACTTTC. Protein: CASGQGTPGANVLTF.

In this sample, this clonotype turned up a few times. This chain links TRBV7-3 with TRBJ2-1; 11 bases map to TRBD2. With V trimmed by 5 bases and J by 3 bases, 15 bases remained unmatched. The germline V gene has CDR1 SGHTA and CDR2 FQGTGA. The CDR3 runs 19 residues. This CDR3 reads CASSPTGLAERTRYNEQFF. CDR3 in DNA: TGTGCCAGCAGCCCCACGGGACTAGCGGAACGAACCCGCTACAATGAGCAGTTCTTC.

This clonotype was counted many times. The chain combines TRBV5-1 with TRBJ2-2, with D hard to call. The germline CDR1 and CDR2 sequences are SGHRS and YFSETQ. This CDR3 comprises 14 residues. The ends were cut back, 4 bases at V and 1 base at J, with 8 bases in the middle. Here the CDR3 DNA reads TGCGCCAGCAGCGACGGTGGGAACACCGGGGAGCTGTTTTTT. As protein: CASSDGGNTGELFF.

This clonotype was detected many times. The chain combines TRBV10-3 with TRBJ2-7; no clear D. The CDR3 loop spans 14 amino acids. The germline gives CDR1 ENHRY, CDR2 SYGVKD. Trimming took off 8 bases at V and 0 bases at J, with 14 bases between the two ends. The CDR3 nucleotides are TGTGCCATCGGCGGCAGGCAGAGCTCCTACGAGCAGTACTTC. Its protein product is CAIGGRQSSYEQYF.

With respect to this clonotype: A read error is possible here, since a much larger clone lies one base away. The chain's CDR3 is CASSFVGNSAFF. CDR3 nucleotide sequence: TGTGCCAGCAGTTTTGTCGGGAATTCAGCTTTCTTT. This sequence joins TRBV12-3 or TRBV12-4 and TRBJ1-1; no definite D call. The CDR3 runs to 12 residues. Trimming cost V 3 bases and J 10 bases, with 12 bases left between them.

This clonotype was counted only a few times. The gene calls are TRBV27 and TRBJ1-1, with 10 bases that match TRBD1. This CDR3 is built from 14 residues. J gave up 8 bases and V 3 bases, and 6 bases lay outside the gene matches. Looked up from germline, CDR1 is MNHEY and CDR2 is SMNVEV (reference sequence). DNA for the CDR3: TGTGCCAGCAGTTTCGTCCCGGGACAGGGGGAAGCTTTCTTT. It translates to CASSFVPGQGEAFF.